This TCR beta chain was found in a study of beta chain features in type 1 diabetes. About the research overall: Taken together, all samples contributed 90 million to 140 million examined sorted cells.

For this clone: The antigen remains unidentified.

Study-wide findings and caveats: Lower insertion and higher deletion counts appeared at VDJ junctions in type 1 diabetes patients. Moderately but significantly shorter TCRB CDR3s were found in Type 1 diabetes patients in all four CD4+ subsets.

CDR1 and CDR2 (germline): SQVTM, ANQGSEA. With 3 bases removed from V and 7 bases from J, the gap between germline ends came to 13 bases. The CDR3 loop spans 13 amino acids. Every isolated RNA sample was fully reverse transcribed, so sequencing captured expressed TCRB transcripts. This table comes from immunoSEQ multiplex PCR, and its TCRdb copy is limited to in-frame clones, with some not included. The sample yields 250,000 to 300,000 clones, around 24% seen once. The chain combines TRBV29-1 with TRBJ2-1; the D gene is possibly TRBD1 (6 bases). The source is a woman in her 30s with type 1 diabetes. The sample was naive CD4+ T cells from blood. The CDR3 coding sequence is TGCAGCGTTGACGGACAGTCGTTGAATGAGCAGTTCTTC. Protein: CSVDGQSLNEQFF.